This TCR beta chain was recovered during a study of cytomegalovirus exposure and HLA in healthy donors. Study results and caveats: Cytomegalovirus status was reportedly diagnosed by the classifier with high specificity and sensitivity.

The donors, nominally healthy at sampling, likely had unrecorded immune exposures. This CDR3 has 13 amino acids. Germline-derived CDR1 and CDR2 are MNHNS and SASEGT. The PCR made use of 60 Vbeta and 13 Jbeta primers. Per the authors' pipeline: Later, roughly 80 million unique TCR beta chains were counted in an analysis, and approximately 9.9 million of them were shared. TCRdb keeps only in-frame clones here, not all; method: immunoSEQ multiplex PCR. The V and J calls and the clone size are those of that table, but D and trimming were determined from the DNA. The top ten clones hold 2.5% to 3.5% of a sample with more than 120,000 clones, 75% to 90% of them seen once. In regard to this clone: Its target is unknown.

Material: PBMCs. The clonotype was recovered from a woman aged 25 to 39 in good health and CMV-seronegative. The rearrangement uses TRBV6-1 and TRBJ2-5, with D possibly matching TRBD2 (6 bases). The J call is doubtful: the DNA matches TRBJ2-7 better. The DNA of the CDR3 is TGTGCCAGCAGTGAAAGCAGGACTAACGAGCAGTACTTC. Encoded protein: CASSESRTNEQYF.